This TCR beta chain was recorded in a study of OX40 agonist ivuxolimab in advanced cancers. At the level of the whole study: Ivuxolimab, which targeted the costimulatory receptor OX40 (CD134), was an agonistic, fully human IgG2 monoclonal antibody. Of the approximately 50 dose-escalation patients, hepatocellular carcinoma was present in approximately 20, melanoma in approximately 15, renal cell carcinoma in 9 and head and neck cancer in 9. Partial responses occurred in three dose-escalation patients, of whom one had hepatocellular carcinoma and two had cutaneous melanoma. Intravenous ivuxolimab was administered to patients every 2 weeks at six dose levels: 0.01, 0.1, 0.3, 1.5, 3 and 10 mg/kg. Prior anti-PD-1, anti-PD-L1 or anti-CTLA-4 therapy was permitted, and checkpoint inhibitors had been received by around 40% of dose-escalation patients. The dose-escalation cohort was roughly 87% male with a mean age of roughly 60 years, ranging from roughly 23 to 80. The point of sequencing TCRbeta in the periphery was to test whether ivuxolimab changed TCR sequence diversity and drove clonal T-cell expansion. The paper describes the monotherapy dose-escalation part (N of about 55 patients) of the phase I trial of ivuxolimab. General conclusions and limits of the study: In partial responders in the 0.1-3.0 mg/kg groups, normalized peripheral clonal expansion was found to be among the lowest, especially among CD8+ T cells. After ivuxolimab, more expanded clones were found on average in CD8+ T cells than in CD4+ T cells. Low levels of normalized T-cell clonal expansion were also shown by some nonresponding patients. At doses from 0.1 to 3.0 mg/kg, clonal expansion was seen in both CD4+ and CD8+ blood T cells between baseline and week 6. The antigen specificity of the peripheral T cells that underwent clonal expansion was not determined.

On this clone itself: Its antigen is unknown. Per-base qualities were not stored, and no clone one base away is much larger.

Genomic DNA was extracted from sorted cells for sequencing of the TCRbeta CDR3 region. TCRbeta CDR3 regions were sequenced using the immunoSEQ Assay. TCRdb carries this immuneACCESS record with in-frame sequences only. Its versions omit some clonotypes, under half of them owing to an unresolved V gene in the studies checked, with the rest unexplained. The table for this sample lists 70,000 to 80,000 clones; 80% to 90% of them were counted only once. The top ten hold 0.86% of the sample. Patients with autoimmune disease history or receiving systemic immunosuppression were excluded from the trial. In every dose cohort, peripheral blood was drawn for TCR sequencing at baseline, cycle 4 day 1, and cycle 7 day 1. The samples were drawn from a first-in-human, open-label, multicenter phase I dose-escalation trial of ivuxolimab. Adults with locally advanced or metastatic head and neck squamous cell, hepatocellular, melanoma or renal cell carcinoma were enrolled in the trial. CD4+ and CD8+ T cells were sorted separately from peripheral blood before TCR sequencing.

The source was CD4+ or CD8+ T cells sorted from blood, collected in a trial of the OX40 agonist ivuxolimab. This receptor was taken from an adult with an advanced solid tumor such as melanoma, head and neck, liver or kidney cancer.

This receptor has the CDR3 CASIPTTGVYGYTF. DNA sequence: TGTGCCAGCATACCTACGACAGGGGTATATGGCTACACCTTC. The sequence joins TRBV19 to TRBJ1-2; the central 8 bases match TRBD1. Taken from the germline V gene (reference sequence), the CDR1 and CDR2 loops are LNHDA and SQIVND. V loses 9 bases at its end and J loses 5 bases; junction bases beyond the gene matches: 11. Including the terminal cysteine and phenylalanine, the CDR3 comprises 14 residues. Only the CDR3 part of the read is kept: 42 bases, read in frame from the first base.